The 29 T cell receptor beta chains below come from one sample, sequenced in a study of blood T cell repertoires in COVID-19. TCRdb keeps only in-frame clones here, not all; method: immunoSEQ multiplex PCR. There are 250,000 to 350,000 clones in the sample; 70% to 90% occur only once, and over 10% lies in the top ten. Material for sequencing was peripheral blood. Source of these receptors: an older woman with COVID-19, enrolled during active disease.

The chain uses TRBV2 and TRBJ1-4; D might be TRBD1 (6 bases). This CDR3 contains 16 residues. V was cut by 0 bases and J by 2 bases, with 10 bases left in between. CDR1 and CDR2 (germline): SNHLY, FYNNEI. The CDR3 nucleotides read TGTGCCAGCAGTGAAGCAGGGGGGGCGACTAATGAAAAACTGTTTTTT. As protein: CASSEAGGATNEKLFF.

Comments on this clone: Other DNA sequences of this sample code for an identical CDR3. The J gene is TRBJ1-1, the V gene TRBV7-3, with D possibly being TRBD1 (5 bases). Germline loops: CDR1 SGHTA, CDR2 FQGTGA. The CDR3 consists of 13 residues. Trimming took 2 bases from V and 1 from J, leaving 5 bases between them. Here the CDR3 DNA reads TGTGCCAGCAGCTTAGGACAGAACACTGAAGCTTTCTTT. Translated: CASSLGQNTEAFF. Together with reference TRBV7-3 and TRBJ1-1, the CDR3 gives the full variable domain: GAGVSQTPSNKVTEKGKYVELRCDPISGHTALYWYRQSLGQGPEFLIYFQGTGAADDSGLPNDRFFAVRPEGSVSTLKIQRTERGDSAVYLCASSLGQNTEAFFGQGTRLTVV.

CDR3 region: CASRPAGYTEAFF. CDR3 nucleotide sequence: TGTGCCAGCAGGCCCGCAGGGTACACTGAAGCTTTCTTT. The J gene is TRBJ1-1, the V gene TRBV27; the D gene is possibly TRBD1 (5 bases). In germline, CDR1 is MNHEY, CDR2 SMNVEV (reference sequence). The ends were cut back, 6 bases at V and 3 bases at J, with 11 bases in the middle. The CDR3 extends over 13 amino acids.

For the CDR3, the DNA is TGCAGCGTTGACAGGGGTGGCGGGAACACTGAAGCTTTCTTT. This translates into CSVDRGGGNTEAFF. This rearrangement joins TRBV29-1 to TRBJ1-1; TRBD1 is a possible D gene (6 bases). CDR1 is SQVTM, CDR2 ANQGSEA, per germline. Between the trimmed V and J ends, which lost 3 bases and 1 base, there was a span of 12 bases. There are 14 residues in the CDR3.

This chain uses TRBV7-2 with TRBJ2-7, with TRBD2 matching over 11 bases. Germline values: CDR1 SGHTA, CDR2 FQGNSA. The ends lost 4 bases at V and 9 bases at J; junction bases unmatched: 5. The CDR3 runs to 13 residues. The CDR3 protein is CASSSLGTSGQYF. The CDR3 nucleotides read TGTGCCAGCAGCTCATTGGGGACTAGCGGGCAGTACTTC.

The V and J genes are TRBV14 and TRBJ2-7; 8 bases are shared with TRBD1. With V trimmed by 1 base and J by 6 bases, 5 bases remained unmatched. Germline lookup yields CDR1 SGHDN and CDR2 FVKESK. The length of the CDR3 is 14 residues. The CDR3 spells CASSQGTGSVEQYF. The CDR3 region has the DNA TGTGCCAGCAGCCAAGGGACAGGGTCGGTCGAGCAGTACTTC.

V and J are TRBV5-1 and TRBJ2-2; TRBD1 matches at 9 bases. CDR3 length equals 18 residues. CDR1 SGHRS and CDR2 YFSETQ come from the germline V gene. V gave up 3 bases and J gave up 0 bases; unmatched junction bases: 9. The CDR3 DNA sequence: TGCGCCAGCAGCTCAAAGGGGACAGGGACCGCGAACACCGGGGAGCTGTTTTTT. The encoded protein is CASSSKGTGTANTGELFF.

CDR3 sequence: CASSYVSSYEQYF. The CDR3 coding sequence is TGTGCCAGCAGTTACGTCAGCTCCTACGAGCAGTACTTC. J is TRBJ2-7 and V is TRBV6-2 or TRBV6-3; D is undetermined. Trimming removed 2 bases from V and 0 bases from J, with 5 bases in between. CDR3 length: 13 residues. Germline assignment: CDR1 MNHEY and CDR2 SVGEGT.

This clone was picked up one time. The rearrangement joins TRBV6-6 to TRBJ1-6; 7 bases match TRBD1. Germline CDR1 and CDR2: MNHNY and SVGAGI (reference sequence). CDR3 length: 13 amino acids. Trimming removed 1 base from V and 14 bases from J; junction bases left unmatched: 5. CDR3: CASSYYDRDTLHF. CDR3 coding DNA: TGTGCCAGCAGTTACTATGACAGGGATACCCTCCACTTT.

The chain is built from TRBV7-9 and TRBJ2-1, with 8 positions matching TRBD1. The J segment lost 4 bases and the V segment lost 7 bases, leaving 15 bases of the junction unmatched. CDR1 is SEHNR, CDR2 FQNEAQ, per germline (reference sequence). CDR3 size: 17 residues. CDR3 DNA sequence: TGTGCCAGCAACCACCCGGAGGTGACAGGGGATTACAATGAGCAGTTCTTC. Amino acid sequence: CASNHPEVTGDYNEQFF.

The chain employs TRBV28 and TRBJ1-4, with 8 bases identical to TRBD1. Germline CDR1 reads MDHEN; CDR2 reads SYDVKM. This CDR3 has 15 residues. V trimming: 5 bases; J trimming: 8 bases; junction bases outside the gene matches: 10. In nucleotides, the CDR3 is TGTGCCAGCAGTCTCCCGGCCGGGGACAGGGAAAAACTGTTTTTT. Protein sequence: CASSLPAGDREKLFF.

J is TRBJ2-4 and V is TRBV11-3, with D tentatively TRBD2 (6 bases). This CDR3 is 18 amino acids long. Germline V CDR1 and CDR2: SGHNT, YENEEA. Trimming shortened V by 4 bases and J by 0 bases, and 19 bases separated the two germline ends. The DNA for the CDR3 is TGTGCCAGCAGCTCGAATCCGGGACTCCAACTAGCCAAAAACATTCAGTACTTC. It is translated as CASSSNPGLQLAKNIQYF.

The chain uses TRBV3-1 (or the pseudogene TRBV3-2) and TRBJ2-7; 7 nucleotides line up with TRBD1. This CDR3 spans 15 amino acids. The germline gives CDR1 LGHDT, CDR2 YNNKEL (reference sequence). Trimming at V came to 0 bases and at J to 3 bases, leaving 5 bases not matched to a gene. CDR3 protein: CASSQDGQAYYEQYF. CDR3 nucleotides: TGTGCCAGCAGCCAAGACGGACAGGCCTACTACGAGCAGTACTTC.

On this clone: Other DNA sequences in this specimen translate into the identical CDR3. The V call is TRBV11-3, the J call TRBJ2-2; D may be TRBD2 (5 bases). The V end was cut by 6 bases, the J end by 10 bases, with 12 bases between. Germline CDR1 and CDR2: SGHNT and YENEEA. This CDR3 spans 12 amino acids. CDR3: CASSMSGLELFF. The CDR3 DNA sequence: TGTGCCAGCAGTATGTCAGGACTGGAGCTGTTTTTT. The complete variable domain, with remaining parts taken from reference TRBV11-3 and TRBJ2-2, reads EAGVVQSPRYKIIEKKQPVAFWCNPISGHNTLYWYLQNLGQGPELLIRYENEEAVDDSQLPKDRFSAERLKGVDSTLKIQPAELGDSAVYLCASSMSGLELFFGEGSRLTVL.

This clone has a single count. The chain couples TRBV14 to TRBJ1-4, with 10 bases that match TRBD1. Germline V gene data show CDR1 as SGHDN and CDR2 as FVKESK. The CDR3 is 17 amino acids. V was clipped by 3 bases and J by 6 bases; unmatched bases: 10. CDR3: CASSHAGQGLFYEKLFF. CDR3 DNA sequence: TGTGCCAGCAGCCATGCGGGACAGGGGCTGTTTTATGAAAAACTGTTTTTT.

This chain connects TRBV6-2 or TRBV6-3 to TRBJ1-2; D not resolved. Germline CDR1 MNHEY, CDR2 SVGEGT. This CDR3 contains 12 residues. The V gene lost 6 bases and the J gene lost 4 bases, with 9 bases spanning the gap. The CDR3 sequence is CASSVWAYGYTF. CDR3 DNA: TGTGCCAGCAGCGTCTGGGCCTATGGCTACACCTTC.

The chain recombines TRBV5-1 with TRBJ2-3; D is possibly TRBD2 (6 bases). CDR3 length equals 15 residues. Trimming left V 3 bases short and J 2 bases short, with 13 bases between. Germline CDR1 is SGHRS and CDR2 is YFSETQ. CDR3 sequence reads: CASSSPEGPTDTQYF. DNA for the CDR3: TGCGCCAGCAGCTCCCCGGAGGGGCCCACAGATACGCAGTATTTT. The whole variable domain, filled in from reference TRBV5-1 and TRBJ2-3, reads KAGVTQTPRYLIKTRGQQVTLSCSPISGHRSVSWYQQTPGQGLQFLFEYFSETQRNKGNFPGRFSGRQFSNSRSEMNVSTLELGDSALYLCASSSPEGPTDTQYFGPGTRLTVL.

The genes are TRBV5-8 and TRBJ2-7; TRBD1 matches 7 bases. This CDR3 comprises 16 residues. The germline V gene encodes CDR1 SGHTS and CDR2 YDEGEE. J was trimmed by 6 bases and V by 3 bases; bases with no gene match: 15. CDR3 sequence (DNA): TGTGCCAGCAGCTCCCCTTCAGGGGGTGTCGGAGGCGAGCAGTACTTC. This encodes CASSSPSGGVGGEQYF.

In DNA, the CDR3 is TGTGCCAGCGGACCCCCGGGACAGGGGAGAAGAGGCTACACCTTC. Protein sequence: CASGPPGQGRRGYTF. V gene TRBV28 combines with J gene TRBJ1-2; 10 positions agree with TRBD1. V lost 8 bases to trimming and J lost 8 bases; unmatched junction nucleotides: 14. This CDR3 is 15 amino acids long. The germline V gene has CDR1 MDHEN and CDR2 SYDVKM.

This rearrangement joins TRBV5-1 to TRBJ2-5; 11 nucleotides align to TRBD1. In germline, CDR1 is SGHRS, CDR2 YFSETQ. This CDR3 has 17 residues. Trimming took 0 bases from V and 5 from J; bases not matched to a gene: 9. Written as DNA, the CDR3 is TGCGCCAGCAGCTTGGGAGGACAGGGGGCCTCGTTGGAGACCCAGTACTTC. Translated: CASSLGGQGASLETQYF.

The J gene is TRBJ1-1, the V gene TRBV21-1; the table calls TRBD1, which could not be checked here. TRBV21-1 is annotated as a pseudogene. This CDR3 comprises 15 residues. CDR3: CASSNPDRKNTEAFF. The CDR3 nucleotides read TGTGCCAGCAGCAACCCGGACAGAAAGAACACTGAAGCTTTCTTT.

This chain uses TRBV3-1 (or the pseudogene TRBV3-2) with TRBJ2-7, with D unclear. CDR1 is LGHDT and CDR2 is YNNKEL in the germline V gene (reference sequence). The CDR3 length is 11 residues. V gave up 1 base and J gave up 5 bases, with 3 bases separating them. The CDR3: CASSQGHEQYF. As DNA, the CDR3 is TGTGCCAGCAGCCAAGGGCACGAGCAGTACTTC.

The CDR3 sequence is CASTAGRARGTIYF. In DNA form, the CDR3 reads TGTGCCAGCACTGCAGGGCGGGCGCGGGGCACCATATATTTT. The genes are TRBV6-5 and TRBJ1-3, with TRBD1 as a possible D gene (5 bases). Trimming removed 7 bases from V and 9 bases from J, with 19 bases in between. Germline CDR1 is MNHEY and CDR2 is SVGAGI. The CDR3 runs to 14 residues.

This clone was observed a handful of times. The chain is built from TRBV24-1 and TRBJ2-5, with a possible D match to TRBD1 (5 bases). The CDR3 extends over 13 amino acids. Germline CDR1 is KGHDR and CDR2 is SFDVKD. V was trimmed by 3 bases and J by 7 bases, leaving 11 bases between them. CDR3 bases: TGTGCCACCAGTGATCCAGGGTCTGTGACCCAGTACTTC. Its protein is CATSDPGSVTQYF.

The V call is TRBV15, the J call TRBJ1-4; D gene unclear. The CDR3 spans 14 residues. Germline V gene sequence: CDR1 LNHNV, CDR2 YYDKDF (reference sequence). Trimming removed 0 bases from V and 6 bases from J, with 8 bases in between. This CDR3 reads CATSRDSTYEKLFF. The CDR3 DNA sequence: TGTGCCACCAGCAGAGACAGTACCTATGAAAAACTGTTTTTT.

The chain uses TRBV6-2 or TRBV6-3 and TRBJ2-1; TRBD2 is a possible D gene (6 bases). V was cut by 1 base and J by 7 bases, with 8 bases left in between. Germline V gene data show CDR1 as MNHEY and CDR2 as SVGEGT. This CDR3 is 13 amino acids long. CDR3 loop: CASSYFRGNEQFF. CDR3 coding DNA: TGTGCCAGCAGTTACTTTCGGGGGAATGAGCAGTTCTTC.

The chain uses TRBV6-6 and TRBJ1-5; no definite D call. The germline gives CDR1 MNHNY, CDR2 SVGAGI (reference sequence). The CDR3 spans 13 residues. V was pared by 6 bases and J by 0 bases, with 6 bases between. The CDR3 DNA follows: TGTGCCAGCAGCGTCGTTAGCAATCAGCCCCAGCATTTT. This codes for CASSVVSNQPQHF.

The chain combines TRBV2 with TRBJ1-6; 7 nucleotides align to TRBD1. There are 15 residues in the CDR3. Germline-derived CDR1 and CDR2 are SNHLY and FYNNEI. The V gene end was trimmed by 6 bases and the J gene end by 10 bases; junction bases not matched to a gene: 12. Written as DNA, the CDR3 is TGTGCCAGCAGGGGATTCGACAGGGCCCAATCACCCCTCCACTTT. This encodes CASRGFDRAQSPLHF.

The CDR3 DNA reads as TGTGCCAGCAGCTTGACTAGCGGGGGCCGGGGCCACAACAATGAGCAGTTCTTC. Protein product: CASSLTSGGRGHNNEQFF. The chain combines TRBV7-9 with TRBJ2-1, with 12 bases aligning to TRBD2. Germline V gene lookup returns CDR1 SEHNR and CDR2 FQNEAQ (reference sequence). CDR3 length equals 18 residues. The ends lost 3 bases at V and 5 bases at J; junction bases unmatched: 11.